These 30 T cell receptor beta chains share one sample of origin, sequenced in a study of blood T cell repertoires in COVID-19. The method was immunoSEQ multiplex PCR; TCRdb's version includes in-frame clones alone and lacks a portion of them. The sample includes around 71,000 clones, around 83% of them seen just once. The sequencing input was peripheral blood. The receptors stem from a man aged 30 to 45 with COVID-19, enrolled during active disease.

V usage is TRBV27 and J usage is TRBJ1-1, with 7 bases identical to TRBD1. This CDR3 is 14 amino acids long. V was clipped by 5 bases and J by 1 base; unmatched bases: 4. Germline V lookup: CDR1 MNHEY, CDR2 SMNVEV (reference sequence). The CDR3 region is CASSPGTANTEAFF. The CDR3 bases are TGTGCCAGCAGTCCCGGGACAGCGAACACTGAAGCTTTCTTT.

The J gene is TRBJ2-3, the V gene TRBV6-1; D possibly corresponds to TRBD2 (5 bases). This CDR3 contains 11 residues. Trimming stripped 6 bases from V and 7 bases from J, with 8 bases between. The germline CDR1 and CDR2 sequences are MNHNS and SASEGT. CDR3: CASRTGNTQYF. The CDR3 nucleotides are TGTGCCAGCAGGACGGGGAATACGCAGTATTTT.

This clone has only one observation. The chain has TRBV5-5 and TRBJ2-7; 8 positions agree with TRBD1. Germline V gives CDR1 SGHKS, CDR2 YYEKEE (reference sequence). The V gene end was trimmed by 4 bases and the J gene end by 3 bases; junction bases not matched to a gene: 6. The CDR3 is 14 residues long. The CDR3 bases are TGTGCCAGCAGCGGGGGACAGGCTAACTACGAGCAGTACTTC. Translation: CASSGGQANYEQYF.

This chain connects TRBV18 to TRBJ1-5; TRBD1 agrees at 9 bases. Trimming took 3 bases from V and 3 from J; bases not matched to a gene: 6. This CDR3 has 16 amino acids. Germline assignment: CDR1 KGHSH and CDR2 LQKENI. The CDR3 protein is CASSPQGQGYNQPQHF. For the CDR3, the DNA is TGTGCCAGCTCACCTCAAGGACAGGGGTACAATCAGCCCCAGCATTTT.

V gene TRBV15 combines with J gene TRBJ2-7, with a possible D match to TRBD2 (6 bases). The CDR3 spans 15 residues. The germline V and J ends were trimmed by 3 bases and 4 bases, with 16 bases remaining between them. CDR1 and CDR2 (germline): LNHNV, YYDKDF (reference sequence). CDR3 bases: TGTGCCACCAGCAGGGGAGGACGAACGGGGTACGAGCAGTACTTC. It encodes CATSRGGRTGYEQYF.

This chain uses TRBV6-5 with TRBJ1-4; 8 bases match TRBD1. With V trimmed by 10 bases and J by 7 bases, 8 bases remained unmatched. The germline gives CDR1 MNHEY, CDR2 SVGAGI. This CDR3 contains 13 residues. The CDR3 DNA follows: TGTGCCACCCGTTGGACAGGGAGTGAAAAACTGTTTTTT. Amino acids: CATRWTGSEKLFF.

CDR3 bases: TGTGCCAGCAGCCGCCGCGGGAGCCGCTCCTACAATGAGCAGTTCTTC. Residues: CASSRRGSRSYNEQFF. The chain couples TRBV3-1 (or the pseudogene TRBV3-2) to TRBJ2-1, with 7 bases fitting TRBD2. Germline assignment: CDR1 LGHDT and CDR2 YNNKEL (reference sequence). The V segment lost 4 bases and the J segment 0 bases; nucleotides outside the gene matches: 6. This CDR3 comprises 16 residues.

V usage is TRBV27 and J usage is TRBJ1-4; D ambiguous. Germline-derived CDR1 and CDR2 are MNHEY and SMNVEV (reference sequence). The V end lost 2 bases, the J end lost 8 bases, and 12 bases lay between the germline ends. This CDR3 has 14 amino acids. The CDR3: CASSLGFGLEKLFF. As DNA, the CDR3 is TGTGCCAGCAGTTTAGGCTTCGGACTCGAAAAACTGTTTTTT.

The CDR3 sequence is CASSAVGTLIYEQYF. For the CDR3, the DNA is TGTGCCAGCAGTGCCGTGGGGACACTCATCTACGAGCAGTACTTC. The chain recombines TRBV7-9 with TRBJ2-7, with D possibly being TRBD1 (6 bases). With 6 bases removed from V and 3 bases from J, the gap between germline ends came to 18 bases. The CDR3 contains 15 residues. CDR1 is SEHNR, CDR2 FQNEAQ, per germline (reference sequence).

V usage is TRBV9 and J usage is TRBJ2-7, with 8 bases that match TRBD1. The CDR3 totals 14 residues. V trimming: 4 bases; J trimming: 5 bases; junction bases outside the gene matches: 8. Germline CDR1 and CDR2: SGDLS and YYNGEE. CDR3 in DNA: TGTGCCAGCAGCCCACGACAGGGGTTACACGAGCAGTACTTC. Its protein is CASSPRQGLHEQYF. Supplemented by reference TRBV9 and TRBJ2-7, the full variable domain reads DSGVTQTPKHLITATGQRVTLRCSPRSGDLSVYWYQQSLDQGLQFLIQYYNGEERAKGNILERFSAQQFPDLHSELNLSSLELGDSALYFCASSPRQGLHEQYFGPGTRLTVT.

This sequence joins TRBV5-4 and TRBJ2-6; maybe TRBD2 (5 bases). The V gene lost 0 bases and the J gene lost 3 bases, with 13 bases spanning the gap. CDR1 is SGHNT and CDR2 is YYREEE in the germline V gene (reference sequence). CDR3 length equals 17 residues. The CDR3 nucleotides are TGTGCCAGCAGCTTGGATCCCGGGGTCGGTGGGGCCAACGTCCTGACTTTC. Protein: CASSLDPGVGGANVLTF.

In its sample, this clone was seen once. The CDR3 sequence is CASSPTGAETQYF. CDR3 in DNA: TGTGCCAGCAGCCCAACAGGGGCTGAGACCCAGTACTTC. V is TRBV3-1 (or the pseudogene TRBV3-2) and J is TRBJ2-5; the match to TRBD1 covers 7 bases. CDR3 length: 13 amino acids. Germline CDR1 is LGHDT and CDR2 is YNNKEL (reference sequence). The junction had 4 bases not matched to a gene; V was cut back by 4 bases and J by 5 bases.

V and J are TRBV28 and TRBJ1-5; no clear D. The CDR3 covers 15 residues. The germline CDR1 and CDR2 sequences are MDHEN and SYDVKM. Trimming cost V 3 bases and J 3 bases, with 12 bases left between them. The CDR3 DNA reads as TGTGCCAGCAGTTTGGGAGGGATATCCAATCAGCCCCAGCATTTT. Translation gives CASSLGGISNQPQHF. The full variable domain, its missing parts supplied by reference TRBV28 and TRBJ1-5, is DVKVTQSSRYLVKRTGEKVFLECVQDMDHENMFWYRQDPGLGLRLIYFSYDVKMKEKGDIPEGYSVSREKKERFSLILESASTNQTSMYLCASSLGGISNQPQHFGDGTRLSIL.

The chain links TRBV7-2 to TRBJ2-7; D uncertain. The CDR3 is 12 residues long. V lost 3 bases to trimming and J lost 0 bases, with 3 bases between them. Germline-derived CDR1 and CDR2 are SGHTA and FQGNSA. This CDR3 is CASSFSSYEQYF. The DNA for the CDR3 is TGTGCCAGCAGCTTTAGCTCCTACGAGCAGTACTTC.

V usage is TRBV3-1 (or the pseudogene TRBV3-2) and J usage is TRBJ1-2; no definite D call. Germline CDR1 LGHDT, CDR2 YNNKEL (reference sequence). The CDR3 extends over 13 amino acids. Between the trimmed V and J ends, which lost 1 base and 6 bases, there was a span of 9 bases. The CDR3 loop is CASSQGPGDGYTF. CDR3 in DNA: TGTGCCAGCAGCCAAGGCCCAGGCGATGGCTACACCTTC.

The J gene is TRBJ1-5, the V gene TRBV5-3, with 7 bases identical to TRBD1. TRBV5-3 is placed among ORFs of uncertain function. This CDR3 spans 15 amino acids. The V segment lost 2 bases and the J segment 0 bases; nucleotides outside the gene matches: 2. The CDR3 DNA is TGTGCCAGAAGCTTTCCAGGGGGTAGCAATCAGCCCCAGCATTTT. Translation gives CARSFPGGSNQPQHF.

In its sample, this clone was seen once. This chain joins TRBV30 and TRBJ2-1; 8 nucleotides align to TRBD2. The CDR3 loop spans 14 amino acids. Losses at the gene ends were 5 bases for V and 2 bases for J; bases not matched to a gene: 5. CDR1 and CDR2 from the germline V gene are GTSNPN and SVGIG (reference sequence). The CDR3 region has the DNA TGTGCCTGGGATCCGGGACTAGCCTACAATGAGCAGTTCTTC. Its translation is CAWDPGLAYNEQFF.

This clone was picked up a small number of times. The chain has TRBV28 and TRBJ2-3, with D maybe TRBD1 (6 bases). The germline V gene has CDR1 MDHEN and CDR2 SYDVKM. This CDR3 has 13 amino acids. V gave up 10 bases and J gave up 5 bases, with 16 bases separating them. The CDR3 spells CATSRSGEDTQYF. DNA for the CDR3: TGTGCCACCTCGAGATCAGGGGAAGATACGCAGTATTTT.

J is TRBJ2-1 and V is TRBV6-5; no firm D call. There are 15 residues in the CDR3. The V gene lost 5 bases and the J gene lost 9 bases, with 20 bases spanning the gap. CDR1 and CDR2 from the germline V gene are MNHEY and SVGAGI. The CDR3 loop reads CASSKTTTANTEQFF. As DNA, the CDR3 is TGTGCCAGCAGTAAAACCACAACAGCAAACACTGAGCAGTTCTTC.

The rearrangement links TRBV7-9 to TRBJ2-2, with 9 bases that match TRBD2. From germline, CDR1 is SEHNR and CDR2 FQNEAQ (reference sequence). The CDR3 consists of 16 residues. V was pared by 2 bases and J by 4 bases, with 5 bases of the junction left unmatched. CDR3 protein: CASSLRAGGSTGELFF. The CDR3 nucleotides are TGTGCCAGCAGCTTAAGAGCGGGAGGCAGCACCGGGGAGCTGTTTTTT.

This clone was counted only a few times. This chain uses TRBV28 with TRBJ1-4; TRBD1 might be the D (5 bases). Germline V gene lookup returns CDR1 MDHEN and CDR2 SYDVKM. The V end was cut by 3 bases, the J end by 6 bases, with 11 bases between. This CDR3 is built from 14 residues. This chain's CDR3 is CASSLQGGDEKLFF. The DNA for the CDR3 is TGTGCCAGCAGTTTGCAGGGAGGGGATGAAAAACTGTTTTTT. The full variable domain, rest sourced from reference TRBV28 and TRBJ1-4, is DVKVTQSSRYLVKRTGEKVFLECVQDMDHENMFWYRQDPGLGLRLIYFSYDVKMKEKGDIPEGYSVSREKKERFSLILESASTNQTSMYLCASSLQGGDEKLFFGSGTQLSVL.

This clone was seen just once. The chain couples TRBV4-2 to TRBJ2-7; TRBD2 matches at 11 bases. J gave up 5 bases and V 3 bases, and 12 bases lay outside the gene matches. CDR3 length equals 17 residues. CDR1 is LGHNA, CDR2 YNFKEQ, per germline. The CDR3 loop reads CASSQQAQLAGADEQYF. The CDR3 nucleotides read TGTGCCAGCAGCCAGCAGGCCCAACTAGCGGGAGCGGACGAGCAGTACTTC.

This chain's CDR3 is CASSASGYNEQFF. The CDR3 nucleotides are TGTGCCAGTAGTGCTAGCGGATACAATGAGCAGTTCTTC. The chain employs TRBV19 and TRBJ2-1; 7 bases fit TRBD2. Germline-derived CDR1 and CDR2 are LNHDA and SQIVND (reference sequence). J gave up 4 bases and V 5 bases, and 2 bases lay outside the gene matches. This CDR3 has 13 amino acids. Drawing the rest from reference TRBV19 and TRBJ2-1, the complete variable domain is DGGITQSPKYLFRKEGQNVTLSCEQNLNHDAMYWYRQDPGQGLRLIYYSQIVNDFQKGDIAEGYSVSREKKESFPLTVTSAQKNPTAFYLCASSASGYNEQFFGPGTRLTVL.

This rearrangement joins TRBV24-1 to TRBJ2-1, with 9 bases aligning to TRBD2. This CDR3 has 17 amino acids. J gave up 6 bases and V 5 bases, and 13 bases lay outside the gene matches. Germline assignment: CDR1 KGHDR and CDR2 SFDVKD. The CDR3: CATSGRDSGRGRNEQFF. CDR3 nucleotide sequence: TGTGCCACCAGTGGCCGAGATAGCGGGAGAGGGCGCAATGAGCAGTTCTTC.

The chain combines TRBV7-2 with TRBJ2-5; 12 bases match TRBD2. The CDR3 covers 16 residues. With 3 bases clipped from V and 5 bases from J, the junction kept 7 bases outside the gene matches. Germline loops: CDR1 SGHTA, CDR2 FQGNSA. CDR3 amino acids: CASSLPLAGGLETQYF. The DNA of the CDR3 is TGTGCCAGCAGCTTGCCACTAGCGGGAGGCCTGGAGACCCAGTACTTC.

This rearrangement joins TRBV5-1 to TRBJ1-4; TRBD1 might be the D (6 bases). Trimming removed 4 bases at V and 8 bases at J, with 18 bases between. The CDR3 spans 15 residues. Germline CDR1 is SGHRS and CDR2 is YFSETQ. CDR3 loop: CASSVQGIGSEKLFF. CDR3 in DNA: TGCGCCAGCAGCGTCCAGGGGATAGGTTCCGAAAAACTGTTTTTT.

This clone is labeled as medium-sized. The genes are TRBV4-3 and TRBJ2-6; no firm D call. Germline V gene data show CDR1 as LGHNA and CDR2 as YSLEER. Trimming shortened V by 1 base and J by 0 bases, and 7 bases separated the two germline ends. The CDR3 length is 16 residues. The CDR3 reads CASSQVTGSGANVLTF. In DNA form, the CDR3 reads TGCGCCAGCAGCCAAGTTACGGGCTCTGGGGCCAACGTCCTGACTTTC.

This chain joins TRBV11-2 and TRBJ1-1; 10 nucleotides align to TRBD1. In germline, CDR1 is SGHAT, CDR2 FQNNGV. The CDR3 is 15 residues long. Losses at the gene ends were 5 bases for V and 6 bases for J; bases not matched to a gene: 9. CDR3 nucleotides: TGTGCCAGCAGCCGCCGGGACAGGGGAGTAGCTGAAGCTTTCTTT. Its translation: CASSRRDRGVAEAFF.

In nucleotides, the CDR3 is TGCAGCGTCGGGAGAGAGACCCAGTACTTC. This codes for CSVGRETQYF. This chain connects TRBV29-1 to TRBJ2-5, with D maybe TRBD2 (6 bases). Germline V gives CDR1 SQVTM, CDR2 ANQGSEA. V was clipped by 6 bases and J by 4 bases, with 6 bases between them. The CDR3 has 10 amino acids.

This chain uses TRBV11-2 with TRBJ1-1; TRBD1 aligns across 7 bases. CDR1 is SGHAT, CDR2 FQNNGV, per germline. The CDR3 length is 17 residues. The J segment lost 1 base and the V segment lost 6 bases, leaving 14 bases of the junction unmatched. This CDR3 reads CASSPGGIDLPNTEAFF. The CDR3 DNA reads TGTGCCAGCAGTCCAGGGGGAATAGACCTTCCGAACACTGAAGCTTTCTTT.